This entry features one T cell receptor (beta chain) sequence. The germline gives CDR1 KGHSH, CDR2 LQKENI. V lost 4 bases to trimming and J lost 1 base; unmatched junction nucleotides: 8. The CDR3 loop spans 17 amino acids. This sample is part of a study of blood T cell repertoires in COVID-19. Overall study: From T cells, B-cell-depleted T cells, or PBMCs came the material, which was cDNA or gDNA.

In the original processing: Amplification with reference gene primers provided the estimates of nucleated cell counts. The method was immunoSEQ multiplex PCR; TCRdb's version includes in-frame clones alone and lacks a portion of them. That table gives V, J and clone size, and the DNA gave D and trimming. The sample shows some 260,000 clones, 70% to 90% of them seen only once. The TCR comes from a man older than 75 with acute or convalescent COVID-19. Specimen: peripheral blood. The genes are TRBV18 and TRBJ2-2; 8 bases line up with TRBD1. The CDR3 bases are TGTGCCAGCTCACTCGTACCAGGGACAGGGAACACCGGGGAGCTGTTTTTT. It translates to CASSLVPGTGNTGELFF.